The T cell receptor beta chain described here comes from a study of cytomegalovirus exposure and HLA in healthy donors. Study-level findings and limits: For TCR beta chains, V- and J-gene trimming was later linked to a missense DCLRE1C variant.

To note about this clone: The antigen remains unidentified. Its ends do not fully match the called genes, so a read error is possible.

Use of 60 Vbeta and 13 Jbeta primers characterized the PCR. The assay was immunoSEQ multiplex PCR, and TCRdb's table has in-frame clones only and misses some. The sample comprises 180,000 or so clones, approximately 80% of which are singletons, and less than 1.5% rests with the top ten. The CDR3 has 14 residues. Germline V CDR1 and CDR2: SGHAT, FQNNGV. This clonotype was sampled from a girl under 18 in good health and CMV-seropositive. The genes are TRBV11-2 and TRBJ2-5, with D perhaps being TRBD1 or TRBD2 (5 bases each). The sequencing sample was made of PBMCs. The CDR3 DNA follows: TGTGCCGGCAGCTTAGGGGCGGGCCAAGAGACCCAGTACTTC. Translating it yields CAGSLGAGQETQYF.